Each of the 8 T cell receptor beta chains below was sequenced from the same sample in a study of Ad26.COV2.S vaccination and SARS-CoV-2 variants. Treatment: some 20 received Ad26.COV2.S at low or high dose, single or two shots; 5 received placebo; per-sample allocation not given. Sampling was done on day 63 after the first vaccine or placebo injection. Using immunoSEQ multiplex PCR, the repertoire was profiled, and TCRdb retains in-frame clones only, with some absent. The sample contains a few hundred thousand clones, 75% to 95% of which appear only once. The sample consisted of peripheral blood, taken in a trial of Ad26.COV2.S vaccine versus placebo. The receptors come from a person between 18 and 59 years old who received the Ad26.COV2.S COVID-19 vaccine or a placebo.

Only one count was recorded for this clone. The chain carries TRBV7-9 and TRBJ1-1; D is undetermined. Trimming shortened V by 4 bases and J by 0 bases, and 15 bases separated the two germline ends. There are 16 residues in the CDR3. Germline CDR1 and CDR2: SEHNR and FQNEAQ (reference sequence). DNA for the CDR3: TGTGCCAGCAGCTCCTCCGGCGGGGTCATGAACACTGAAGCTTTCTTT. Amino acid sequence: CASSSSGGVMNTEAFF.

The chain recombines TRBV7-2 with TRBJ2-3; 9 bases map to TRBD2. The length of the CDR3 is 14 residues. Germline trimming cut 2 bases from V and 6 bases from J; bases unmatched to any gene: 3. The germline V gene encodes CDR1 SGHTA and CDR2 FQGNSA. The CDR3 region is CASSLKSGRDTQYF. CDR3 in DNA: TGTGCCAGCAGCTTAAAGAGCGGGAGGGATACGCAGTATTTT. Combining the CDR3 with reference TRBV7-2 and TRBJ2-3 gives the whole variable domain GAGVSQSPSNKVTEKGKDVELRCDPISGHTALYWYRQSLGQGLEFLIYFQGNSAPDKSGLPSDRFSAERTGGSVSTLTIQRTQQEDSAVYLCASSLKSGRDTQYFGPGTRLTVL.

V gene TRBV27 combines with J gene TRBJ2-7, with 9 bases fitting TRBD1. V lost 10 bases to trimming and J lost 3 bases; unmatched junction nucleotides: 7. From germline, CDR1 is MNHEY and CDR2 SMNVEV (reference sequence). CDR3 length: 13 residues. This chain's CDR3 is CATRDREDYEQYF. CDR3 nucleotides: TGTGCCACCAGGGACAGGGAGGACTACGAGCAGTACTTC.

The chain is built from TRBV5-1 and TRBJ2-1, with 9 bases identical to TRBD1. The germline V gene has CDR1 SGHRS and CDR2 YFSETQ. The CDR3 sequence is 18 residues long. Losses at the gene ends were 0 bases for V and 0 bases for J; bases not matched to a gene: 7. This CDR3 is CASSLVGQGFPSYNEQFF. CDR3 DNA: TGCGCCAGCAGCTTGGTGGGACAGGGATTTCCCTCCTACAATGAGCAGTTCTTC.

The rearrangement joins TRBV18 to TRBJ2-5; D ambiguous. The CDR3 spans 13 residues. Germline CDR1 reads KGHSH; CDR2 reads LQKENI. Trimming removed 4 bases from V and 3 bases from J, with 9 bases in between. The CDR3 loop reads CASSRSLEETQYF. Here the CDR3 DNA reads TGTGCCAGCTCACGGTCCCTGGAAGAGACCCAGTACTTC.

This chain joins TRBV6-2 or TRBV6-3 and TRBJ2-5, with unresolved D. V lost 5 bases to trimming and J lost 4 bases, with 14 bases between them. Germline assignment: CDR1 MNHEY and CDR2 SVGEGT. The CDR3 has 14 amino acids. The CDR3 DNA follows: TGTGCCAGCAGTGGCCCTCTGGGCGGAGAGACCCAGTACTTC. As protein: CASSGPLGGETQYF.

This clone was detected a few times. The V call is TRBV7-9, the J call TRBJ1-2; D call uncertain. The CDR3 runs 14 residues. Germline CDR1 and CDR2: SEHNR and FQNEAQ (reference sequence). Between the trimmed V and J ends, which lost 5 bases and 2 bases, there was a span of 12 bases. CDR3 sequence reads: CASSRTELNYGYTF. DNA of the CDR3: TGTGCCAGCAGCCGAACGGAACTAAACTATGGCTACACCTTC.

This clone has only one observation. Here the CDR3 DNA reads TGTGCCAGCAGTCACAAGACCGGGACCGCCTACGAGCAGTACTTC. Amino acids: CASSHKTGTAYEQYF. This sequence joins TRBV6-2 or TRBV6-3 and TRBJ2-7; D possibly matches TRBD1 or TRBD2 (5 bases each). The V gene lost 5 bases and the J gene lost 2 bases, with 16 bases spanning the gap. The CDR3 is 15 residues long. CDR1 is MNHEY and CDR2 is SVGEGT in the germline V gene.